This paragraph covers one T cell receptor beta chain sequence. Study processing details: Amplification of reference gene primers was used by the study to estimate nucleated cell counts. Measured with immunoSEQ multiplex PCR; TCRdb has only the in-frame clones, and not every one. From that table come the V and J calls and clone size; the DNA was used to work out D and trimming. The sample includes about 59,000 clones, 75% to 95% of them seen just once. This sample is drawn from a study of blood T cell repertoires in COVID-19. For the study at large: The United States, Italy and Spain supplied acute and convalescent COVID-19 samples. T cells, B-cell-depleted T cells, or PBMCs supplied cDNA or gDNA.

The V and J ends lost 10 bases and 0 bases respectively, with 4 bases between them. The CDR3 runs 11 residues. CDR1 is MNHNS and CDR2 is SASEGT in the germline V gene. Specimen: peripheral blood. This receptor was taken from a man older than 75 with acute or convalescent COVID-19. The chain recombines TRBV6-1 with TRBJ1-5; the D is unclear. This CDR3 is CATRSNQPQHF. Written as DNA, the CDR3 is TGTGCCACTCGTAGCAATCAGCCCCAGCATTTT.